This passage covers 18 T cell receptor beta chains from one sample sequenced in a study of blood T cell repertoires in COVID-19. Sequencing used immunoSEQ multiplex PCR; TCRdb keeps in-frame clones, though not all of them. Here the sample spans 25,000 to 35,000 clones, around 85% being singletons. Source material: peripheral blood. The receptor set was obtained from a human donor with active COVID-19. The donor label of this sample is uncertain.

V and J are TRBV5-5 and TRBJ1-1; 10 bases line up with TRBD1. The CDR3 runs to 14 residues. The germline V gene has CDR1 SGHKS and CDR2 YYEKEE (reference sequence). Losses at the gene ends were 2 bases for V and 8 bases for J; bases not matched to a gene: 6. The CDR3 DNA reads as TGTGCCAGCAGCTTTGACAGGGGGCTGACCGAAGCTTTCTTT. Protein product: CASSFDRGLTEAFF.

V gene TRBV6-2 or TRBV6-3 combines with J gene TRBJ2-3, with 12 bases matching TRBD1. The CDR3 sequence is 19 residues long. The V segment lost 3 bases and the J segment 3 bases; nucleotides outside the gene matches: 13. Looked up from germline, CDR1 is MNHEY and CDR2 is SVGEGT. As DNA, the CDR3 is TGTGCCAGCAGTTATCCTCCGGGACAGGGGGCAAAAAGGACAGATACGCAGTATTTT. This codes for CASSYPPGQGAKRTDTQYF.

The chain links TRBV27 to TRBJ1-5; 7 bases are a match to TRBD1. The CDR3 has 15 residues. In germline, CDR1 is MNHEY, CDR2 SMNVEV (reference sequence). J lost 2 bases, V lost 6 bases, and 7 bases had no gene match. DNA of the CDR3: TGTGCCAGCAGGAAGGGACAGTCAGGCAATCAGCCCCAGCATTTT. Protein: CASRKGQSGNQPQHF.

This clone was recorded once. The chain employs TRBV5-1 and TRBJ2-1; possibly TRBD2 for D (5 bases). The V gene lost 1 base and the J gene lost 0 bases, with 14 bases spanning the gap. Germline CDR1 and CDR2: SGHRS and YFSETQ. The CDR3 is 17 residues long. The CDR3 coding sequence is TGCGCCAGCAGCTTGCCCCTGAGGGTTTCCTCCTACAATGAGCAGTTCTTC. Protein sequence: CASSLPLRVSSYNEQFF.

The CDR3, as DNA: TGTGCCAGCAGCCAGGGTTCTACGCAGTATTTT. Protein sequence: CASSQGSTQYF. The chain couples TRBV11-3 to TRBJ2-3; D is perhaps TRBD1 (5 bases). Trimming pared 5 bases from V and 8 bases from J, leaving 8 bases between. CDR1 is SGHNT, CDR2 YENEEA, per germline. There are 11 residues in the CDR3.

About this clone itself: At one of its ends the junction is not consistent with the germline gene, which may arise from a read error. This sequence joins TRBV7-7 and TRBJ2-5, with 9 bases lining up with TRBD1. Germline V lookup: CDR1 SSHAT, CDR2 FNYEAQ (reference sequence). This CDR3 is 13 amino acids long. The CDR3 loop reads CASSPQTGGSLYF. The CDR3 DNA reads TGTGCTAGCAGCCCACAGACAGGGGGTTCCCTTTACTTC.

The CDR3 DNA is TGTGCCAGCAGTAACCCAGGGGGCTTAAGAGGCTACACCTTC. Translating gives CASSNPGGLRGYTF. This chain uses TRBV6-5 with TRBJ1-2, with 8 bases fitting TRBD1. V lost 5 bases to trimming and J lost 8 bases; unmatched junction nucleotides: 10. This CDR3 contains 14 residues. Germline V gene sequence: CDR1 MNHEY, CDR2 SVGAGI.

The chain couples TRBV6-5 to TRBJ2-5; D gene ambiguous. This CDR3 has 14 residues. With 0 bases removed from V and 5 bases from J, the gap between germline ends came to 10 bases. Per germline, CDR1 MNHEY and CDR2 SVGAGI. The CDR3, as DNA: TGTGCCAGCAGTTACTCGGTAGCCTGGGAGACCCAGTACTTC. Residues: CASSYSVAWETQYF.

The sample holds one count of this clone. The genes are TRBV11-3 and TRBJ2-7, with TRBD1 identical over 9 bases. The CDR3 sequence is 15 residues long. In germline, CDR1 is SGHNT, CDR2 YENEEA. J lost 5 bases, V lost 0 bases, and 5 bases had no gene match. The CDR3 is CASSLEGQGLDEQYF. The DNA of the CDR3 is TGTGCCAGCAGCTTAGAGGGACAGGGTCTGGACGAGCAGTACTTC.

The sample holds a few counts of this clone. CDR3 nucleotide sequence: TGTGCCAGCAGCCTCACAGGGGGAAGGGGCTATGGCTACACCTTC. It encodes CASSLTGGRGYGYTF. The chain uses TRBV7-9 and TRBJ1-2, with TRBD1 matching over 8 bases. Trimming at V came to 5 bases and at J to 4 bases, leaving 9 bases not matched to a gene. Germline-derived CDR1 and CDR2 are SEHNR and FQNEAQ (reference sequence). This CDR3 spans 15 amino acids.

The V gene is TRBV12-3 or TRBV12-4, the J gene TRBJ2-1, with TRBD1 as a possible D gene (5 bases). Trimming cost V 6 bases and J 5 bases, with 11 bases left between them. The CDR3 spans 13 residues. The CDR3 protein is CASSPDRDNEQFF. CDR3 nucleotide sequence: TGTGCCAGCAGCCCCGACAGAGACAATGAGCAGTTCTTC.

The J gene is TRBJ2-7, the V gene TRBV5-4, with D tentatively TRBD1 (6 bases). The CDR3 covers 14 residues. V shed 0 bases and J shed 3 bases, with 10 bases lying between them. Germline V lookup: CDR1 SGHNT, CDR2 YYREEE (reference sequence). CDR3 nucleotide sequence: TGTGCCAGCAGCTTGGAGGGACACTACTACGAGCAGTACTTC. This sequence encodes CASSLEGHYYEQYF.

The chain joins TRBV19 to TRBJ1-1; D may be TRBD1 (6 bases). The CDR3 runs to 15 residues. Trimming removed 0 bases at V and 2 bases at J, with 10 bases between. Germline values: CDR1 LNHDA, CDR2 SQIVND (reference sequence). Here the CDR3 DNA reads TGTGCCAGTAGTATAGACAGGGGCCTAAACACTGAAGCTTTCTTT. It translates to CASSIDRGLNTEAFF.

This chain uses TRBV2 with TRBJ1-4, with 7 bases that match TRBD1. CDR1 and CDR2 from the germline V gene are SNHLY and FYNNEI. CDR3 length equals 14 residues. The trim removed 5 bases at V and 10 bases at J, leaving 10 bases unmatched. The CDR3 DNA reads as TGTGCCAGCAGTAAGGACAGGCTCGTTGGAAAACTGTTTTTT. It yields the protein CASSKDRLVGKLFF. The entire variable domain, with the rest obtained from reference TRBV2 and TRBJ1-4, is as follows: EPEVTQTPSHQVTQMGQEVILRCVPISNHLYFYWYRQILGQKVEFLVSFYNNEISEKSEIFDDQFSVERPDGSNFTLKIRSTKLEDSAMYFCASSKDRLVGKLFFGSGTQLSVL.

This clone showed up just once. The CDR3 DNA reads TGTGCGCACGGAAGGGGGGGTCGCAATCAGCCCCAGCATTTT. Its translation is CAHGRGGRNQPQHF. The gene calls are TRBV28 and TRBJ1-5; tentative D call: TRBD1 (6 bases). Germline V lookup: CDR1 MDHEN, CDR2 SYDVKM. The CDR3 extends over 14 amino acids.

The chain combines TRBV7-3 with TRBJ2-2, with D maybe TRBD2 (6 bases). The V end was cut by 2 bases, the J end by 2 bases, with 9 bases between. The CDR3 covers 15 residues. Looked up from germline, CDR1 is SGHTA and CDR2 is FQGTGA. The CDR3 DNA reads TGTGCCAGCAGCTTAGCTAGCGCCAACACCGGGGAGCTGTTTTTT. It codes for CASSLASANTGELFF.

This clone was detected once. The CDR3 spells CASSLGDRGESYEQYF. As DNA, the CDR3 is TGCGCCAGCAGCTTGGGGGACAGGGGAGAGTCCTACGAGCAGTACTTC. The rearrangement links TRBV5-1 to TRBJ2-7, with 10 bases fitting TRBD1. The CDR3 is made up of 16 amino acids. V gave up 0 bases and J gave up 1 base; unmatched junction bases: 4. The germline V gene has CDR1 SGHRS and CDR2 YFSETQ. The whole variable domain, filled in from reference TRBV5-1 and TRBJ2-7, reads KAGVTQTPRYLIKTRGQQVTLSCSPISGHRSVSWYQQTPGQGLQFLFEYFSETQRNKGNFPGRFSGRQFSNSRSEMNVSTLELGDSALYLCASSLGDRGESYEQYFGPGTRLTVT.

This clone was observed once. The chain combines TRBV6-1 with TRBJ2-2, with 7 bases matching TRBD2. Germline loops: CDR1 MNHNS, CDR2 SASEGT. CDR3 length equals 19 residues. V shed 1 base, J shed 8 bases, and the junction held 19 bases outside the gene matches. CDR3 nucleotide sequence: TGTGCCAGCAGTGAAGAACGCGGGGGATTCAGAGCGTTTGGGGGGGAGCTGTTTTTT. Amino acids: CASSEERGGFRAFGGELFF.